This entry lists 32 T cell receptor beta chains sequenced from one sample in a study of CD8+CD57+ T cells in acquired aplastic anemia. Genomic DNA, the template, was used for profiling of the TCR beta VDJ and CDR3. TCRdb re-analysed the reads in MiXCR, keeping a single row per CDR3 protein. The sample shows about 160,000 distinct CDR3 sequences, around 40% of them seen only once. The specimen sequenced was sorted CD4+, CD8+, or CD8+CD57+ T cells (not recorded which) from PBMCs. The receptors were gathered from a human donor in good health.

The CDR3: CSAGTVFETQYF. CDR3 DNA: TGCAGTGCTGGGACAGTATTCGAGACCCAGTACTTC. The rearrangement links TRBV20-1 to TRBJ2-5; 7 positions match TRBD1. V shed 5 bases, J shed 5 bases, and the junction held 5 bases outside the gene matches. CDR1 is DFQATT, CDR2 SNEGSKA, per germline (reference sequence). The CDR3 has 12 amino acids.

This chain uses TRBV5-1 with TRBJ2-5, with 12 bases identical to TRBD1. The CDR3 spans 16 residues. J gave up 4 bases and V 0 bases, and 4 bases lay outside the gene matches. Germline-derived CDR1 and CDR2 are SGHRS and YFSETQ. The CDR3 sequence: CASSLEGQGAGETQYF. Here the CDR3 DNA reads TGCGCCAGCAGCTTGGAGGGACAGGGGGCAGGAGAGACCCAGTACTTC.

In its sample, this clonotype was seen many times. The genes are TRBV24-1 and TRBJ2-1; 10 nucleotides align to TRBD2. V gave up 2 bases and J gave up 3 bases; unmatched junction bases: 6. CDR1 and CDR2 (germline): KGHDR, SFDVKD. The CDR3 runs to 17 residues. CDR3 DNA: TGTGCCACCAGTGATTCGTATCTAGCGGGAGTCTACAATGAGCAGTTCTTC. It encodes CATSDSYLAGVYNEQFF.

This clonotype was seen ten or more times. This rearrangement joins TRBV3-1 to TRBJ2-3; 7 nucleotides match TRBD2. This CDR3 is built from 13 residues. V gave up 0 bases and J gave up 14 bases; unmatched junction bases: 8. CDR1 is LGHDT, CDR2 YNNKEL, per germline (reference sequence). CDR3 coding DNA: TGTGCCAGCAGCCAAGACCGCGGGGGAGCGTCGTATTTT. Translated: CASSQDRGGASYF.

On this clonotype itself: This clone may be a read error of a much larger clone one base away. The missing conserved phenylalanine or tryptophan at the end of this CDR3 makes a read error likely. The chain uses TRBV5-1 and TRBJ1-5; D remains unclear. Trimming pared 0 bases from V and 1 base from J, leaving 8 bases between. Germline CDR1 reads SGHRS; CDR2 reads YFSETQ. There are 15 residues in the CDR3. The CDR3 loop is CASSLGLASNQPQHL. The DNA for the CDR3 is TGCGCCAGCAGCTTGGGCCTGGCAAGCAATCAGCCCCAGCATCTT.

A word on this clonotype: A much larger clonotype is one base distant, so this may be a read error. This chain connects TRBV7-9 to TRBJ2-3; D possibly corresponds to TRBD1 (5 bases). The end of the DNA aligns better with TRBJ1-5, so the J call may be wrong. Germline CDR1 SEHNR, CDR2 FQNEAQ (reference sequence). The CDR3 sequence is 12 residues long. The CDR3 loop is CASSTVGDTQHF. DNA for the CDR3: TGTGCCAGCAGCACCGTAGGGGATACGCAGCATTTT.

In this sample, this clonotype turned up many times. The chain combines TRBV10-3 with TRBJ2-1; the D call may be TRBD1 or TRBD2 (5 bases each). The CDR3 contains 13 residues. Germline assignment: CDR1 ENHRY and CDR2 SYGVKD. V lost 2 bases and J 14 bases, leaving 16 bases between the germline ends. The CDR3 sequence is CAISEGTTDLKFF. CDR3 DNA: TGTGCCATCAGTGAGGGGACGACCGACCTCAAGTTCTTC.

The V call is TRBV30, the J call TRBJ1-5; perhaps TRBD1 as D (5 bases). Per the germline V gene, CDR1 is GTSNPN and CDR2 is SVGIG (reference sequence). V lost 2 bases and J 2 bases, leaving 13 bases between the germline ends. The CDR3 consists of 15 residues. CDR3 coding DNA: TGTGCCTGGAGTAAAGGGACGGCGGGCAATCAGCCCCAGCATTTT. Protein sequence: CAWSKGTAGNQPQHF. Supplemented by reference TRBV30 and TRBJ1-5, the full variable domain reads SQTIHQWPATLVQPVGSPLSLECTVEGTSNPNLYWYRQAAGRGLQLLFYSVGIGQISSEVPQNLSASRPQDRQFILSSKKLLLSDSGFYLCAWSKGTAGNQPQHFGDGTRLSIL.

This clonotype was found many times. V gene TRBV12-3 or TRBV12-4 combines with J gene TRBJ2-5, with D perhaps TRBD2 (6 bases). This CDR3 comprises 15 residues. Deletions cut 7 bases from V and 2 bases from J, with 17 bases between. The CDR3 loop reads CASKWTGGLQETQYF. CDR3 sequence (DNA): TGTGCCAGCAAATGGACCGGGGGTCTGCAAGAGACCCAGTACTTC.

This clonotype was detected many times. This sequence joins TRBV7-2 and TRBJ2-5; D is possibly TRBD1 (6 bases). The germline V and J ends were trimmed by 6 bases and 4 bases, with 15 bases remaining between them. Germline values: CDR1 SGHTA, CDR2 FQGNSA. There are 14 residues in the CDR3. Here the CDR3 DNA reads TGTGCCAGCAGAGGGGGTTCTTGGGGAGAGACCCAGTACTTC. This encodes CASRGGSWGETQYF.

A few counts support this clonotype. J is TRBJ1-2 and V is TRBV20-1; D gene ambiguous. CDR3 length equals 13 residues. V lost 5 bases to trimming and J lost 4 bases, with 14 bases between them. Germline CDR1 and CDR2: DFQATT and SNEGSKA (reference sequence). The chain's CDR3 is CSAGRGDSYGYTF. Written as DNA, the CDR3 is TGCAGTGCTGGGCGCGGGGATAGCTATGGCTACACCTTC.

This clonotype was picked up many times. This chain links TRBV20-1 with TRBJ1-1, with a tentative D call TRBD1 (5 bases). The germline V gene encodes CDR1 DFQATT and CDR2 SNEGSKA (reference sequence). Between the trimmed V and J ends, which lost 3 bases and 2 bases, there was a span of 13 bases. This CDR3 has 14 amino acids. The CDR3, as DNA: TGCAGTGCTAGTGCGGGCAGGGTCAACACTGAAGCTTTCTTT. This gives the protein CSASAGRVNTEAFF.

This clonotype was observed many times. The chain has TRBV6-1 and TRBJ2-7; 7 nucleotides line up with TRBD1. The CDR3 is 14 amino acids. Losses at the gene ends were 6 bases for V and 2 bases for J; bases not matched to a gene: 7. The germline V gene encodes CDR1 MNHNS and CDR2 SASEGT. This CDR3 reads CASRRQGPPYEQYF. DNA of the CDR3: TGTGCCAGCAGACGACAGGGTCCTCCCTACGAGCAGTACTTC.

The chain has TRBV3-1 and TRBJ2-3; D is undetermined. Near its end, the DNA agrees better with TRBJ1-5, so the J call may be wrong. The CDR3 has 12 residues. Germline V gene sequence: CDR1 LGHDT, CDR2 YNNKEL (reference sequence). The DNA of the CDR3 is TGTGCCAGCAGCCAGGTCACAGATACGCAGCATTTT. Translation: CASSQVTDTQHF.

This clonotype was counted many times. The chain joins TRBV4-2 to TRBJ1-5, with D perhaps matching TRBD1 (5 bases). Germline CDR1 LGHNA, CDR2 YNFKEQ. V was clipped by 1 base and J by 7 bases, with 14 bases between them. This CDR3 is 15 amino acids long. CDR3 residues: CASSQVALQGQPQHF. DNA for the CDR3: TGTGCCAGCAGCCAAGTGGCGCTCCAGGGCCAGCCCCAGCATTTT.

This clonotype has a count of ten or more. This chain uses TRBV4-1 with TRBJ1-4; 7 bases line up with TRBD1. CDR1 is MGHRA, CDR2 YSYEKL, per germline. The CDR3 has 12 residues. V lost 4 bases, J lost 11 bases, and 4 bases stayed unmatched. The CDR3 region is CASSRTGEKLFF. The DNA for the CDR3 is TGCGCCAGCAGCCGCACAGGGGAGAAACTGTTTTTT.

CDR3 amino acids: CASSLGVAGELFF. The CDR3 DNA sequence: TGTGCCAGCAGCTTAGGAGTGGCCGGGGAGCTGTTTTTT. The chain has TRBV7-3 and TRBJ2-2; no definite D call. Germline-derived CDR1 and CDR2 are SGHTA and FQGTGA. Trimming cost V 2 bases and J 6 bases, with 7 bases left between them. This CDR3 contains 13 residues. Combining the CDR3 with reference TRBV7-3 and TRBJ2-2 gives the whole variable domain GAGVSQTPSNKVTEKGKYVELRCDPISGHTALYWYRQSLGQGPEFLIYFQGTGAADDSGLPNDRFFAVRPEGSVSTLKIQRTERGDSAVYLCASSLGVAGELFFGEGSRLTVL.

The V call is TRBV27, the J call TRBJ2-3; 13 nucleotides agree with TRBD2. The CDR3 totals 16 residues. CDR1 MNHEY and CDR2 SMNVEV come from the germline V gene (reference sequence). The trim removed 3 bases at V and 5 bases at J, leaving 5 bases unmatched. This CDR3 is CASSLLLAGGVDTQYF. The CDR3 bases are TGTGCCAGCAGTTTGTTACTAGCGGGAGGGGTAGATACGCAGTATTTT.

The genes are TRBV19 and TRBJ1-5, with a possible D match to TRBD1 (6 bases). This CDR3 has 14 residues. From germline, CDR1 is LNHDA and CDR2 SQIVND (reference sequence). With 3 bases removed from V and 7 bases from J, the gap between germline ends came to 13 bases. CDR3 bases: TGTGCCAGTAGTATCGGGACACCGAAACAGCCCCAGCATTTT. Protein: CASSIGTPKQPQHF.

This clonotype was counted many times. The rearrangement links TRBV7-2 to TRBJ1-2; D remains unclear. CDR1 is SGHTA and CDR2 is FQGNSA in the germline V gene. This CDR3 is 15 amino acids long. Trimming removed 1 base from V and 5 bases from J, with 14 bases in between. The CDR3 DNA is TGTGCCAGCAGCTTAGGTAGGACCGCCGGATATGGCTACACCTTC. It encodes CASSLGRTAGYGYTF.

This clonotype has just one count. V usage is TRBV20-1 and J usage is TRBJ2-7; D might be TRBD1 (6 bases). In germline, CDR1 is DFQATT, CDR2 SNEGSKA (reference sequence). The CDR3 has 13 amino acids. The ends were cut back, 1 base at V and 2 bases at J, with 9 bases in the middle. The CDR3 spells CSARGQVAYEQYF. For the CDR3, the DNA is TGCAGTGCTAGAGGACAGGTTGCCTACGAGCAGTACTTC.

This clonotype was found many times. The chain carries TRBV24-1 and TRBJ2-1; 14 positions match TRBD2. The CDR3 length is 16 residues. After removal of 4 bases from V and 6 bases from J, the junction contained 4 bases not matched to a gene. Germline CDR1 is KGHDR and CDR2 is SFDVKD. The CDR3, as DNA: TGTGCCACCAGTGACCCCGGGACTAGCGGGGGCAATGAGCAGTTCTTC. As protein: CATSDPGTSGGNEQFF.

The rearrangement links TRBV30 to TRBJ2-1; D is ambiguous. V was shortened by 2 bases and J by 4 bases, with 15 bases between the two germline ends. Germline values: CDR1 GTSNPN, CDR2 SVGIG (reference sequence). CDR3 size: 15 residues. The CDR3 is CAWSRETYLYNEQFF. The CDR3 DNA reads TGTGCCTGGAGTCGCGAGACTTATCTTTACAATGAGCAGTTCTTC.

This clonotype has only a few counts. The chain links TRBV7-8 to TRBJ1-6, with 8 bases lining up with TRBD1. Germline CDR1 and CDR2: SGHVS and FQNEAQ. The CDR3 covers 13 residues. With 11 bases clipped from V and 6 bases from J, the junction kept 6 bases outside the gene matches. CDR3 bases: TGTGCCGGGACAGGCAGCCTTAATTCACCCCTCCACTTT. It codes for CAGTGSLNSPLHF.

This clonotype was seen at least ten times. V is TRBV15 and J is TRBJ1-2; 7 bases fit TRBD1. CDR1 LNHNV and CDR2 YYDKDF come from the germline V gene (reference sequence). This CDR3 has 14 residues. V dropped 0 bases and J dropped 7; count of bases not matched to a gene: 5. CDR3 DNA: TGTGCCACCAGCAGAGAAGGGACAGCCGGTGGCTACACCTTC. It is translated as CATSREGTAGGYTF.

V is TRBV9 and J is TRBJ2-7; D is uncertain. Germline V CDR1 and CDR2: SGDLS, YYNGEE. This CDR3 region has 14 residues. Trimming took 4 bases from V and 6 from J, leaving 17 bases between them. The DNA of the CDR3 is TGTGCCAGCAGCACACAGACCCCCTCCGGCGAGCAGTACTTC. Translation: CASSTQTPSGEQYF.

The sample holds a few counts of this clonotype. The chain recombines TRBV10-3 with TRBJ1-1; 9 bases map to TRBD1. The CDR3 spans 15 residues. CDR1 is ENHRY, CDR2 SYGVKD, per germline. J gave up 4 bases and V 7 bases, and 10 bases lay outside the gene matches. CDR3: CAITRGQGRSTEAFF. The CDR3 nucleotides are TGTGCCATCACCAGAGGACAGGGGAGATCCACTGAAGCTTTCTTT.

This clonotype was seen ten or more times. The chain carries TRBV14 and TRBJ1-4; D gene uncertain. The CDR3 contains 13 residues. With 4 bases removed from V and 8 bases from J, the gap between germline ends came to 11 bases. CDR1 and CDR2 (germline): SGHDN, FVKESK. The CDR3 nucleotides read TGTGCCAGCAGCCTACTCGTGAGCGAAAAACTGTTTTTT. The encoded protein is CASSLLVSEKLFF. Combining the CDR3 with reference TRBV14 and TRBJ1-4 gives the whole variable domain EAGVTQFPSHSVIEKGQTVTLRCDPISGHDNLYWYRRVMGKEIKFLLHFVKESKQDESGMPNNRFLAERTGGTYSTLKVQPAELEDSGVYFCASSLLVSEKLFFGSGTQLSVL.

This clonotype occurred a few times. This chain connects TRBV15 to TRBJ1-5; D is possibly TRBD1 (5 bases). Trimming shortened V by 0 bases and J by 2 bases, and 14 bases separated the two germline ends. This CDR3 is built from 17 residues. CDR1 LNHNV and CDR2 YYDKDF come from the germline V gene (reference sequence). The CDR3 spells CATSRERRQGGNQPQHF. The CDR3 region has the DNA TGTGCCACCAGCAGAGAGCGTCGGCAGGGAGGCAATCAGCCCCAGCATTTT.

This clonotype appeared a few times. The rearrangement uses TRBV29-1 and TRBJ2-6; D is perhaps TRBD1 or TRBD2 (5 bases each). Trimming stripped 4 bases from V and 2 bases from J, with 12 bases between. Per the germline V gene, CDR1 is SQVTM and CDR2 is ANQGSEA. There are 15 residues in the CDR3. The CDR3 DNA sequence: TGCAGCGTTGTGTCGAGGGGCCCTGGGGCCAACGTCCTGACTTTC. Protein sequence: CSVVSRGPGANVLTF.

The V gene is TRBV9, the J gene TRBJ2-2, with 7 bases fitting TRBD1. J gave up 0 bases and V 4 bases, and 6 bases lay outside the gene matches. The germline V gene encodes CDR1 SGDLS and CDR2 YYNGEE. CDR3 length: 16 amino acids. Written as DNA, the CDR3 is TGTGCCAGCAGCAACTCCGGGACAGCGAACACCGGGGAGCTGTTTTTT. Amino acids: CASSNSGTANTGELFF.

This clonotype has a single count. The V gene is TRBV2, the J gene TRBJ2-7; TRBD2 matches 14 bases. The CDR3 spans 16 residues. Germline V gene sequence: CDR1 SNHLY, CDR2 FYNNEI. J was trimmed by 4 bases and V by 6 bases; bases with no gene match: 8. In nucleotides, the CDR3 is TGTGCCAGCAGCGAATGGGGGACTAGCGGGAGTTACGAGCAGTACTTC. It encodes CASSEWGTSGSYEQYF.